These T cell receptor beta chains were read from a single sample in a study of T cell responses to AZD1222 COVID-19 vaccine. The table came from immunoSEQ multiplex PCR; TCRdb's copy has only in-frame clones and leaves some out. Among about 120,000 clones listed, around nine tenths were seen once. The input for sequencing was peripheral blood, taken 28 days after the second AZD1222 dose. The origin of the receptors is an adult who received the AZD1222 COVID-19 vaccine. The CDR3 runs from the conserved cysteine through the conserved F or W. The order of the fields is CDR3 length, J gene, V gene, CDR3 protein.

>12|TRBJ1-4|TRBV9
CAPPGRNEKLFF
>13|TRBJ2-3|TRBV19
CASGDRGTDTQYF
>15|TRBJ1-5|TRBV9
CASSHDQGGNQPQHF
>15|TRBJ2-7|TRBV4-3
CASSQGIGTGYEQYF
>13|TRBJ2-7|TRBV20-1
CSASTADSYEQYF
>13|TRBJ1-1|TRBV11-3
CASSSHGQGEAFF
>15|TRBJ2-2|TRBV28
CASSPGLRPGGELFF
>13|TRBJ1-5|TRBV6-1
CASSEAGAQPQHF
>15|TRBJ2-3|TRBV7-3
CASSFRQGRTDTQYF
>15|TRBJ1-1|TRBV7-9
CASSLDADQDTEAFF
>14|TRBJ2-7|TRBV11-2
CASSLETGLSEQYF
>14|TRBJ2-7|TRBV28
CASSLPGSVNEQYF
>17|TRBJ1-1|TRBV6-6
CASSPAGGATHSTEAFF
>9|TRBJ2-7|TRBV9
CASIGEQYF
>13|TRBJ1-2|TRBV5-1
CASSVTTDYGYTF
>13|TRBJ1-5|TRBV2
CASGQGSNQPQHF
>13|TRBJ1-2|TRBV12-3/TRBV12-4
CASSLGQGQSYTF
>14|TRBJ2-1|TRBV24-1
CATSDYTGNHEQFF
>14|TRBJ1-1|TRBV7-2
CASSLDPGGTEAFF
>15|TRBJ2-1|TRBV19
CASSPASGPYNEQFF
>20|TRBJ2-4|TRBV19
CASSPEPRTSGRVAKNIQYF
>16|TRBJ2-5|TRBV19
CASSIGTSGRVETQYF
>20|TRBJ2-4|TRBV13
CASSRYSRTSGRATKNIQYF
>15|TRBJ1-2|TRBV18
CASSLKPGQGYGYTF
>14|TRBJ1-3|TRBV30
CAWSVLPQGGTIYF
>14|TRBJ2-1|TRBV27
CASTSGRLDDEQFF
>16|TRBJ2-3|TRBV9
CASSAGTSMGTDTQYF
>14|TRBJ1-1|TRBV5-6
CASSFGRKNTEAFF
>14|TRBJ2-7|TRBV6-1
CASSEARGSYEQYF
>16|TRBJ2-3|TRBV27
CASSLRIAGVPDTQYF
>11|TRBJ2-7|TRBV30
CAWMEGYEQYF
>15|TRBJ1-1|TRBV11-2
CASSLEPGSNTEAFF
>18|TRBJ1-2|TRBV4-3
CASSQDNAGASPIYGYTF
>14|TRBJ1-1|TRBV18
CASSPQGAGTEAFF
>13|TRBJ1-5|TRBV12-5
CASGTGFNQPQHF
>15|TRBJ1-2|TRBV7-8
CASSAHRLANYGYTF
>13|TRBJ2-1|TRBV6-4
CASSVPPGGEQFF
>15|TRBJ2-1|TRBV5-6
CASSYRDGAYNEQFF
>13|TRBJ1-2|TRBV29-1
CSVEGDRVWGYTF